The 29 T cell receptor beta chains listed next were all sequenced from one sample in a study of blood T cell repertoires in COVID-19. Measured with immunoSEQ multiplex PCR; TCRdb has only the in-frame clones, and not every one. The sample contains 250,000 or so clones, about 80% of which appear only once. The specimen was PBMCs or T cells enriched from blood (not recorded which). These receptors were obtained from a man between 60 and 70 years old who had recovered from COVID-19.

The chain couples TRBV5-8 to TRBJ1-1, with 7 positions matching TRBD1. This CDR3 comprises 19 residues. V trimming: 3 bases; J trimming: 1 base; junction bases outside the gene matches: 18. Germline V gives CDR1 SGHTS, CDR2 YDEGEE. DNA for the CDR3: TGTGCCAGCAGCTCGGATGGTAGGAGGGACAGTAGGAGGAACACTGAAGCTTTCTTT. Residues: CASSSDGRRDSRRNTEAFF.

This clone was observed a handful of times. The J gene is TRBJ2-2, the V gene TRBV5-6, with 10 positions matching TRBD2. The CDR3 runs 17 residues. The junction had 11 bases not matched to a gene; V was cut back by 6 bases and J by 3 bases. Germline V CDR1 and CDR2: SGHDT, YYEEEE. CDR3 amino acids: CASTLVGLAGDTGELFF. The CDR3 region has the DNA TGTGCCAGCACCCTGGTGGGGCTAGCGGGGGACACCGGGGAGCTGTTTTTT.

The gene calls are TRBV7-2 and TRBJ1-2, with 7 bases fitting TRBD1. The CDR3 loop spans 13 amino acids. Germline CDR1 reads SGHTA; CDR2 reads FQGNSA. Trimming removed 5 bases from V and 5 bases from J; junction bases left unmatched: 5. The chain's CDR3 is CASSPTGFYGYTF. The CDR3 DNA reads TGTGCCAGCAGCCCGACAGGGTTTTATGGCTACACCTTC.

The chain employs TRBV7-2 and TRBJ2-1; 7 nucleotides match TRBD2. The V segment lost 5 bases and the J segment 4 bases; nucleotides outside the gene matches: 20. There are 19 residues in the CDR3. Per the germline V gene, CDR1 is SGHTA and CDR2 is FQGNSA. The CDR3 DNA sequence: TGTGCCAGCAGCCCCCCGACCGGTCGCGGGGGAGTGGTTTACAATGAGCAGTTCTTC. This gives the protein CASSPPTGRGGVVYNEQFF.

This chain uses TRBV7-9 with TRBJ2-7, with 7 bases matching TRBD2. The CDR3 contains 14 residues. Germline CDR1 reads SEHNR; CDR2 reads FQNEAQ (reference sequence). After removal of 0 bases from V and 4 bases from J, the junction contained 3 bases not matched to a gene. The CDR3 reads CASSLAGGTYEQYF. CDR3 bases: TGTGCCAGCAGCTTAGCCGGGGGGACGTACGAGCAGTACTTC.

This clone has just a few counts. At one end the junction does not follow the germline gene, possibly because of a read error. The chain has TRBV6-5 and TRBJ1-2; 7 bases are a match to TRBD1. The CDR3 is 11 residues long. The germline gives CDR1 MNHEY, CDR2 SVGAGI. For the CDR3, the DNA is TGTGCCAGCAGTTACCTCGACAGGGAGGTTTTC. It specifies CASSYLDREVF.

V is TRBV19 and J is TRBJ2-5; the match to TRBD2 covers 9 bases. J gave up 3 bases and V 4 bases, and 9 bases lay outside the gene matches. Germline lookup yields CDR1 LNHDA and CDR2 SQIVND (reference sequence). The CDR3 is 16 residues long. The CDR3 region is CASSTDLLAGKETQYF. In DNA, the CDR3 is TGTGCCAGTAGTACCGACCTGCTAGCGGGGAAAGAGACCCAGTACTTC.

The J gene is TRBJ2-1, the V gene TRBV11-2; weak D call: TRBD1 (5 bases). CDR1 and CDR2 from the germline V gene are SGHAT and FQNNGV. With 6 bases removed from V and 9 bases from J, the gap between germline ends came to 18 bases. There are 14 residues in the CDR3. The CDR3 DNA is TGTGCCAGCAGTCTGGGCGGCAGGGTGGGTGAGCAGTTCTTC. Amino acids: CASSLGGRVGEQFF.

The chain recombines TRBV19 with TRBJ2-5, with TRBD1 identical over 8 bases. The CDR3 contains 15 residues. Unmatched junction bases numbered 5, after V lost 3 bases and J lost 2 bases. The germline gives CDR1 LNHDA, CDR2 SQIVND (reference sequence). For the CDR3, the DNA is TGTGCCAGTAGTATCTACAGGGGGTCTCAAGAGACCCAGTACTTC. It encodes CASSIYRGSQETQYF.

This chain joins TRBV7-6 and TRBJ1-6; D call uncertain. The CDR3 length is 12 residues. V lost 5 bases and J lost 7, with 6 bases in between. CDR1 and CDR2 (germline): SGHVS, FNYEAQ. Here the CDR3 DNA reads TGTGCCAGCAGCACGAGGAATTCACCCCTCCACTTT. This codes for CASSTRNSPLHF.

The chain employs TRBV19 and TRBJ2-3, with D maybe TRBD2 (6 bases). The germline CDR1 and CDR2 sequences are LNHDA and SQIVND (reference sequence). V was cut by 3 bases and J by 2 bases, with 15 bases left in between. The CDR3 runs to 16 residues. CDR3 protein: CASSIAGRGNTDTQYF. CDR3 sequence (DNA): TGTGCCAGTAGTATCGCGGGGCGGGGTAACACAGATACGCAGTATTTT.

This chain joins TRBV19 and TRBJ1-3, with 8 bases fitting TRBD1. The CDR3 is made up of 15 amino acids. Germline V gives CDR1 LNHDA, CDR2 SQIVND (reference sequence). The V segment lost 4 bases and the J segment 1 base; nucleotides outside the gene matches: 3. The CDR3 reads CASSTHRGSGNTIYF. Here the CDR3 DNA reads TGTGCCAGTAGTACGCACAGGGGGTCTGGAAACACCATATATTTT.

With regard to this clone: At the DNA level, this CDR3 is encoded by other sequences in the same sample as well. The rearrangement joins TRBV12-5 to TRBJ1-1; D not resolved. Germline V gene lookup returns CDR1 LGHNT and CDR2 FRNRAP. With 6 bases removed from V and 5 bases from J, the gap between germline ends came to 7 bases. The CDR3 runs 11 residues. The CDR3 loop is CASGLRTEAFF. CDR3 sequence (DNA): TGTGCTAGTGGGCTTCGGACTGAAGCTTTCTTT.

This sequence joins TRBV5-4 and TRBJ2-1, with 7 positions matching TRBD2. V was pared by 3 bases and J by 7 bases, with 7 bases of the junction left unmatched. From germline, CDR1 is SGHNT and CDR2 YYREEE (reference sequence). This CDR3 is built from 14 residues. The CDR3 region is CASSSKTSWNEQFF. CDR3 bases: TGTGCCAGCAGCTCCAAGACTAGCTGGAATGAGCAGTTCTTC.

The rearrangement uses TRBV18 and TRBJ1-4; 7 bases are a match to TRBD1. Germline V gene sequence: CDR1 KGHSH, CDR2 LQKENI. V trimming: 5 bases; J trimming: 7 bases; junction bases outside the gene matches: 10. The CDR3 contains 15 residues. The CDR3, as DNA: TGTGCCAGCTCAACTCAAGGACAGGAGGGTGAAAAACTGTTTTTT. Amino acid sequence: CASSTQGQEGEKLFF.

This chain connects TRBV11-3 to TRBJ2-1, with D possibly matching TRBD1 (5 bases). The germline V gene has CDR1 SGHNT and CDR2 YENEEA. Deletions cut 1 base from V and 6 bases from J, with 13 bases between. The CDR3 totals 15 residues. CDR3 bases: TGTGCCAGCAGCTTAGGGGGCGAGACTCTCAATGAGCAGTTCTTC. This encodes CASSLGGETLNEQFF. Based on the CDR3 plus reference TRBV11-3 and TRBJ2-1, the full variable domain is EAGVVQSPRYKIIEKKQPVAFWCNPISGHNTLYWYLQNLGQGPELLIRYENEEAVDDSQLPKDRFSAERLKGVDSTLKIQPAELGDSAVYLCASSLGGETLNEQFFGPGTRLTVL.

This chain joins TRBV16 and TRBJ2-6; D is possibly TRBD1 (5 bases). Looked up from germline, CDR1 is KGHSY and CDR2 is FQNENV. The CDR3 runs 18 residues. Trimming removed 4 bases from V and 0 bases from J, with 16 bases in between. CDR3 coding DNA: TGTGCCAGCAGCCCTCGCGGTGGGGCCCACTCTGGGGCCAACGTCCTGACTTTC. Its protein product is CASSPRGGAHSGANVLTF.

This clone was observed a few times. The gene calls are TRBV4-2 and TRBJ1-1; D is unresolved. Trimming took 5 bases from V and 1 from J, leaving 8 bases between them. There are 13 residues in the CDR3. Germline V gene lookup returns CDR1 LGHNA and CDR2 YNFKEQ. The CDR3, as DNA: TGTGCCAGCAGCGGGAGGGCGAACACTGAAGCTTTCTTT. This encodes CASSGRANTEAFF.

This sequence joins TRBV18 and TRBJ1-3; 7 positions agree with TRBD1. Trimming cost V 6 bases and J 0 bases; bases outside gene matches: 5. The CDR3 has 15 residues. The V gene's germline CDR1 is KGHSH and CDR2 LQKENI. CDR3 nucleotides: TGTGCCAGCTCCGTCCGGACAGGCTCTGGAAACACCATATATTTT. It translates to CASSVRTGSGNTIYF.

The chain combines TRBV19 with TRBJ1-5; a weak D match, TRBD1 (6 bases). The CDR3 loop spans 13 amino acids. Trimming removed 2 bases from V and 6 bases from J, with 8 bases in between. The germline CDR1 and CDR2 sequences are LNHDA and SQIVND (reference sequence). The CDR3 coding sequence is TGTGCCAGTAGTATAAGGGGGGGTCAGCCCCAGCATTTT. Translation gives CASSIRGGQPQHF.

The CDR3 sequence is CASSYGQGATGELFF. In DNA, the CDR3 is TGTGCCAGCAGTTACGGGCAGGGGGCCACCGGGGAGCTGTTTTTT. The rearrangement joins TRBV6-2 or TRBV6-3 to TRBJ2-2; 8 nucleotides agree with TRBD1. CDR1 is MNHEY, CDR2 SVGEGT, per germline. V lost 2 bases, J lost 4 bases, and 3 bases stayed unmatched. This CDR3 contains 15 residues.

This sequence joins TRBV18 and TRBJ2-5, with 7 bases aligning to TRBD1. V was clipped by 4 bases and J by 1 base; unmatched bases: 6. CDR1 is KGHSH and CDR2 is LQKENI in the germline V gene. CDR3 length: 15 amino acids. CDR3 residues: CASSLDRQGQETQYF. CDR3 sequence (DNA): TGTGCCAGCTCACTAGATCGACAGGGCCAAGAGACCCAGTACTTC.

The CDR3 here is CASTRRVGANTEAFF. In DNA form, the CDR3 reads TGTGCCAGCACCAGGAGGGTTGGCGCAAACACTGAAGCTTTCTTT. V gene TRBV11-3 combines with J gene TRBJ1-1; no definite D call. V was clipped by 7 bases and J by 2 bases, with 17 bases between them. The CDR3 totals 15 residues. CDR1 is SGHNT and CDR2 is YENEEA in the germline V gene.

The rearrangement joins TRBV3-1 (or the pseudogene TRBV3-2) to TRBJ2-1; D is unclear. The CDR3 contains 13 residues. V lost 2 bases and J lost 4, with 6 bases in between. In germline, CDR1 is LGHDT, CDR2 YNNKEL (reference sequence). This chain's CDR3 is CASSQNRYNEQFF. The CDR3 nucleotides read TGTGCCAGCAGCCAAAACCGGTACAATGAGCAGTTCTTC.

The chain has TRBV24-1 and TRBJ2-6; D remains unclear. V was pared by 4 bases and J by 0 bases, with 12 bases between. Germline V gene lookup returns CDR1 KGHDR and CDR2 SFDVKD. This CDR3 is 17 amino acids long. As DNA, the CDR3 is TGTGCCACCAGTGACCCCCGCCCGGGCTCTGGGGCCAACGTCCTGACTTTC. It is translated as CATSDPRPGSGANVLTF.

This clone was recorded only once. The gene calls are TRBV7-6 and TRBJ1-3; TRBD1 matches at 10 bases. After removal of 4 bases from V and 4 bases from J, the junction contained 10 bases not matched to a gene. This CDR3 contains 17 residues. The germline V gene has CDR1 SGHVS and CDR2 FNYEAQ. CDR3 residues: CASSYPTRGQGGNTIYF. The CDR3 nucleotides read TGTGCCAGCAGCTACCCGACAAGGGGACAGGGGGGAAACACCATATATTTT. The entire variable domain, with the rest obtained from reference TRBV7-6 and TRBJ1-3, is as follows: GAGVSQSPRYKVTKRGQDVALRCDPISGHVSLYWYRQALGQGPEFLTYFNYEAQQDKSGLPNDRFSAERPEGSISTLTIQRTEQRDSAMYRCASSYPTRGQGGNTIYFGEGSWLTVV.

V is TRBV24-1 and J is TRBJ2-3; 8 bases map to TRBD2. V lost 3 bases and J lost 7; bases outside the gene matches: 11. The CDR3 extends over 16 amino acids. Germline V gene lookup returns CDR1 KGHDR and CDR2 SFDVKD. The CDR3 loop is CATSDTLREGTNTQYF. CDR3 nucleotides: TGTGCCACCAGTGATACGCTCCGGGAGGGTACCAATACGCAGTATTTT.

The CDR3 sequence: CASSRQETQYF. In DNA form, the CDR3 reads TGTGCCAGCAGTCGTCAAGAGACCCAGTACTTC. This chain links TRBV6-2 or TRBV6-3 with TRBJ2-5; D not certain. Germline V CDR1 and CDR2: MNHEY, SVGEGT. The length of the CDR3 is 11 residues. V gave up 5 bases and J gave up 2 bases, with 3 bases separating them.

The chain is built from TRBV2 and TRBJ1-1, with TRBD1 identical over 9 bases. This CDR3 spans 13 amino acids. Trimming cost V 4 bases and J 7 bases; bases outside gene matches: 4. Germline-derived CDR1 and CDR2 are SNHLY and FYNNEI. In DNA form, the CDR3 reads TGTGCCAGCAGTGGCACAGGGGGCGGTGAAGCTTTCTTT. Amino acids: CASSGTGGGEAFF.